This TCR beta chain appears in the sequencing data of a study of a mutant IDH1 vaccine in newly diagnosed glioma. Sample time point: week 11, during vaccination. Vaccine doses each comprised 300 ug of mutant IDH1 20-mer peptide, with topical imiquimod. As concerns this clone: No antigen is known for it.

Sequencing was performed with immunoSEQ multiplex PCR; in TCRdb, only in-frame clones are kept and a portion is missing. There are 38,000 or so clones in the sample; approximately 80% occur only once, and about 15% lies in the top ten. CDR3 length: 14 amino acids. V was cut by 2 bases and J by 3 bases, with 11 bases left in between. Germline V lookup: CDR1 MNHNS, CDR2 SASEGT. This receptor was obtained from a woman aged 25 to 39 with glioma. Some clones in this sample may be carry-over from other donors' samples. The chain joins TRBV6-1 to TRBJ2-7; D is ambiguous. Sequencing was performed on peripheral blood mononuclear cells (PBMCs), taken from a glioma patient whose treatment included an IDH1 peptide vaccine. CDR3 in DNA: TGTGCCAGCAGTGAATCGCACTGGCTCTACGAGCAGTACTTC. This gives the protein CASSESHWLYEQYF.